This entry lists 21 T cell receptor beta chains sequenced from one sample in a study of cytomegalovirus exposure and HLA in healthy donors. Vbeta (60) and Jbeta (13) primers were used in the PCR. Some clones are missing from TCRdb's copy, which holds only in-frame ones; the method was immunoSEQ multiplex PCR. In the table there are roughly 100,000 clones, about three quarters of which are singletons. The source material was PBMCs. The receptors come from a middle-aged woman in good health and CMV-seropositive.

The CDR3, as DNA: TGTGCCAGCAGGAAATGGGGAGGGCCCGGGGATGAGCAGTTCTTC. It codes for CASRKWGGPGDEQFF. The chain combines TRBV6-5 with TRBJ2-1, with 7 bases fitting TRBD2. Germline lookup yields CDR1 MNHEY and CDR2 SVGAGI. The V gene end was trimmed by 6 bases and the J gene end by 8 bases; junction bases not matched to a gene: 13. This CDR3 has 15 residues.

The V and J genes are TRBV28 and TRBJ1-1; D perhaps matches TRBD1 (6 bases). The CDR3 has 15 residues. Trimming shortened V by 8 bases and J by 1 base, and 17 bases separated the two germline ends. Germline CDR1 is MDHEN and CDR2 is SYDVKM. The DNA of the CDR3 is TGTGCCAGCGGGAGGGGGATGGGTGGGAACACTGAAGCTTTCTTT. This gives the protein CASGRGMGGNTEAFF.

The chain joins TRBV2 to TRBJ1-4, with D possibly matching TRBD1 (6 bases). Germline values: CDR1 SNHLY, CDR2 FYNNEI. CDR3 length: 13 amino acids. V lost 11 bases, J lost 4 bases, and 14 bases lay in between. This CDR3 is CASSRGRNEKLFF. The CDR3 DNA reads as TGTGCCTCCAGCAGGGGCCGTAATGAAAAACTGTTTTTT.

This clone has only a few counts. CDR3 sequence reads: CASSQDRVRTEAFF. In DNA, the CDR3 is TGCGCCAGCAGCCAAGACAGGGTTAGGACTGAAGCTTTCTTT. The chain uses TRBV4-3 and TRBJ1-1; D perhaps matches TRBD1 (5 bases). The V end was cut by 0 bases, the J end by 5 bases, with 10 bases between. The CDR3 extends over 14 amino acids. Looked up from germline, CDR1 is LGHNA and CDR2 is YSLEER.

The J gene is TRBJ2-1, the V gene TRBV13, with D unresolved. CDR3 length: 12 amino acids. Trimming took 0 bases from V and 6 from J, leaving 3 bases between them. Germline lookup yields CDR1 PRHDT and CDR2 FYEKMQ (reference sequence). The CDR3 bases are TGTGCCAGCAGCTTAGGCTTCAATGAGCAGTTCTTC. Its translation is CASSLGFNEQFF.

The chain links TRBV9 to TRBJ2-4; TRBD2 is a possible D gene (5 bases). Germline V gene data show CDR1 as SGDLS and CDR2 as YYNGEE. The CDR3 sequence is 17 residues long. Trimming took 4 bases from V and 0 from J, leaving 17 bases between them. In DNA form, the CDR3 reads TGTGCCAGCAGCCAAGATGGTAGGCGGGTAGCCAAAAACATTCAGTACTTC. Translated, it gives CASSQDGRRVAKNIQYF.

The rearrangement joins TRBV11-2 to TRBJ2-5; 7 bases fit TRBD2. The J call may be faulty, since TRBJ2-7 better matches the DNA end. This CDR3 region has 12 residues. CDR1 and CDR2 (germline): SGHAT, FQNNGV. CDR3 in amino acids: CASSYSGYEQYF. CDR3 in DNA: TGTGCCAGCAGCTATAGCGGGTACGAGCAGTACTTC.

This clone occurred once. CDR3 DNA: TGTGCCAGCACCGATGTAGGTCTAGCGGTGGAGACCCAGTACTTC. This sequence encodes CASTDVGLAVETQYF. This chain uses TRBV7-9 with TRBJ2-5; 7 bases line up with TRBD2. The germline CDR1 and CDR2 sequences are SEHNR and FQNEAQ (reference sequence). With 7 bases clipped from V and 5 bases from J, the junction kept 13 bases outside the gene matches. The CDR3 length is 15 residues. The full variable domain, its missing parts supplied by reference TRBV7-9 and TRBJ2-5, is DTGVSQNPRHKITKRGQNVTFRCDPISEHNRLYWYRQTLGQGPEFLTYFQNEAQLEKSRLLSDRFSAERPKGSFSTLEIQRTEQGDSAMYLCASTDVGLAVETQYFGPGTRLLVL.

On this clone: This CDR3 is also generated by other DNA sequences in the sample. The CDR3 bases are TGCGCCAGCAGCTTGGGTTCGGGCTCCTACGAGCAGTACTTC. The encoded protein is CASSLGSGSYEQYF. The V and J genes are TRBV5-1 and TRBJ2-7; no clear D. From germline, CDR1 is SGHRS and CDR2 YFSETQ. Between the trimmed V and J ends, which lost 0 bases and 0 bases, there was a span of 7 bases. CDR3 length equals 14 residues.

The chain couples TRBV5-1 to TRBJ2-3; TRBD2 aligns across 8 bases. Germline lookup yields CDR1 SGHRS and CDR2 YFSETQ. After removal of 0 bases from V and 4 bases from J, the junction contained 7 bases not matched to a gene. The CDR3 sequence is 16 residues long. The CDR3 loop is CASSLGLAGESDTQYF. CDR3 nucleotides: TGCGCCAGCAGCTTGGGGCTAGCGGGCGAGTCAGATACGCAGTATTTT.

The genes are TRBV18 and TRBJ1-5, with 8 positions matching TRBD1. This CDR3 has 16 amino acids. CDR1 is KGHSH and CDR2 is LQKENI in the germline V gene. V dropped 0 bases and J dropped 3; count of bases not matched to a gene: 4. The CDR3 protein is CASSPPRQGNNQPQHF. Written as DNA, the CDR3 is TGTGCCAGCTCACCACCTAGACAGGGGAACAATCAGCCCCAGCATTTT. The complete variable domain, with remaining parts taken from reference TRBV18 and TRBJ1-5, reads NAGVMQNPRHLVRRRGQEARLRCSPMKGHSHVYWYRQLPEEGLKFMVYLQKENIIDESGMPKERFSAEFPKEGPSILRIQQVVRGDSAAYFCASSPPRQGNNQPQHFGDGTRLSIL.

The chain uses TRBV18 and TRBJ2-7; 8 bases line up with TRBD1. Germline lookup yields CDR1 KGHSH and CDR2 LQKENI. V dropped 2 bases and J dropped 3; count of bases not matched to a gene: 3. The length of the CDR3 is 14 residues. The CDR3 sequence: CASSPGTGFYEQYF. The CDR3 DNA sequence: TGTGCCAGCTCACCAGGGACAGGATTCTACGAGCAGTACTTC.

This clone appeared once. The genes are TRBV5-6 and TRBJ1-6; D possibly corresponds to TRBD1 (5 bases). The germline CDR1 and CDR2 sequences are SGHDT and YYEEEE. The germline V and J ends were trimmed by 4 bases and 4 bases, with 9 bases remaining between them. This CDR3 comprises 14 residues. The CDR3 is CASSPGLYNSPLHF. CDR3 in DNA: TGTGCCAGCAGCCCGGGACTATATAATTCACCCCTCCACTTT.

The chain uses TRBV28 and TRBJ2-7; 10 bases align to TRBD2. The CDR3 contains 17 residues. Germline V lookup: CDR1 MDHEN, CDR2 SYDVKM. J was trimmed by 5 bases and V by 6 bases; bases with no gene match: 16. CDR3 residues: CASSSMKPSGSFHEQYF. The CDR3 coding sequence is TGTGCCAGCAGCTCTATGAAACCTAGCGGGAGCTTTCACGAGCAGTACTTC.

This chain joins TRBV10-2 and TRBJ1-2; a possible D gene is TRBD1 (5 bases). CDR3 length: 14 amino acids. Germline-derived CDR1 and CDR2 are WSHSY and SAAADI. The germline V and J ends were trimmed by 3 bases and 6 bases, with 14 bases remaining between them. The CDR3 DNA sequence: TGCGCCAGCAGTGACCTACGGGGGTTCGATGGCTACACCTTC. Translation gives CASSDLRGFDGYTF.

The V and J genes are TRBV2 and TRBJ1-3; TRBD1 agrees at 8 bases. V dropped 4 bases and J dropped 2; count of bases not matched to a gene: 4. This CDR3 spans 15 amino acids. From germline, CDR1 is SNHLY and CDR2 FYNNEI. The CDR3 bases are TGTGCCAGCAGTGTCACAGGGGGAACTGGAAACACCATATATTTT. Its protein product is CASSVTGGTGNTIYF.

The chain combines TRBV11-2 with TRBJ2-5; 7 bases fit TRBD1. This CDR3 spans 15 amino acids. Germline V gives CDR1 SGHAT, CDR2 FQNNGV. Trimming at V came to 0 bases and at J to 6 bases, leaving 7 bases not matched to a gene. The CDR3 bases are TGTGCCAGCAGCTTAGATTCGGGACAGTATCAGACCCAGTACTTC. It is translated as CASSLDSGQYQTQYF. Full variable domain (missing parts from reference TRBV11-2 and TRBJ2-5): EAGVAQSPRYKIIEKRQSVAFWCNPISGHATLYWYQQILGQGPKLLIQFQNNGVVDDSQLPKDRFSAERLKGVDSTLKIQPAKLEDSAVYLCASSLDSGQYQTQYFGPGTRLLVL.

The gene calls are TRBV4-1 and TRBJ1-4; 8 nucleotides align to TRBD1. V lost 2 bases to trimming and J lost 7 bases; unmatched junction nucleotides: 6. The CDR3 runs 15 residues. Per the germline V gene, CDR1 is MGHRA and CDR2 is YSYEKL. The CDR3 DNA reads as TGCGCCAGCAGCCAAACTGGGACAGGCATTGAAAAACTGTTTTTT. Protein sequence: CASSQTGTGIEKLFF.

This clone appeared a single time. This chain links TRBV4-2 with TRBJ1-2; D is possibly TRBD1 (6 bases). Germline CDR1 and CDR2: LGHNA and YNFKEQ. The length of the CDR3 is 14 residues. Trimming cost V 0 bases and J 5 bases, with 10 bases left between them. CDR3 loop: CASSQDLGGYGYTF. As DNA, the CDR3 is TGTGCCAGCAGCCAAGATTTAGGGGGTTATGGCTACACCTTC.

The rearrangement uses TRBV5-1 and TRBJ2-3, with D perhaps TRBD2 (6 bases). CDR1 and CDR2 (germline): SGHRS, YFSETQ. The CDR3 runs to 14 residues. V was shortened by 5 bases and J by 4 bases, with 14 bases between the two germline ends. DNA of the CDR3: TGCGCCAGCAGGAGGGCGGGAAGCGCAGATACGCAGTATTTT. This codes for CASRRAGSADTQYF.

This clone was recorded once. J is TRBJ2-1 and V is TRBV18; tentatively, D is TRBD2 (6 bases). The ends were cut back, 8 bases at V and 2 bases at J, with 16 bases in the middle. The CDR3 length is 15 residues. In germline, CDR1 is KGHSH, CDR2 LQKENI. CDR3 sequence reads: CASRRGLATYNEQFF. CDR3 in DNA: TGTGCCAGCCGAAGGGGACTTGCGACCTACAATGAGCAGTTCTTC. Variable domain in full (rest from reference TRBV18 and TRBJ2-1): NAGVMQNPRHLVRRRGQEARLRCSPMKGHSHVYWYRQLPEEGLKFMVYLQKENIIDESGMPKERFSAEFPKEGPSILRIQQVVRGDSAAYFCASRRGLATYNEQFFGPGTRLTVL.